This record covers a single T cell receptor (beta chain). It has no known antigen specificity. No base quality information exists; no much larger clone differs at one position. The library was generated by the immunoSEQ multiplex PCR assay. As stored in TCRdb, this immuneACCESS dataset retains in-frame rearrangements with V and J assigned. A fraction of the clones does not appear; measured against another copy, unresolved V genes explain less than half of the discrepancy, and the remainder lacks a known reason. This sample has 120,000 or so clones in its table, and around 94% of those were observed once. About 0.6% of the sample is held by the ten biggest clonotypes. Taken from cysteine to phenylalanine, the CDR3 has 16 residues. Only the CDR3 region is kept as DNA, spanning 48 bases read in frame from base 1. Trimmed from V: 0 bases; trimmed from J: 2 bases; junction bases lacking a gene match: 5. CDR1 and CDR2 (SGHKS, YYEKEE) derive from the germline V gene (reference sequence).

This sample is part of a study of control samples from healthy donors and cancer patients (dated by TCRdb to the early 2020s). This chain is built from TRBV5-5 and TRBJ2-3, with TRBD1 matching 8 junction bases. The receptor's source is an elderly man with head and neck cancer. Sequencing was carried out using PBMCs. Here is the DNA: TGTGCCAGCAGCTTGGGGACAGGGCCCATCACAGATACGCAGTATTTT. It translates as CASSLGTGPITDTQYF.